The rows below give T cell receptor beta chains drawn from one sample of a study of control samples from healthy donors and cancer patients. Profiling relied on immunoSEQ multiplex PCR, and the TCRdb table lists in-frame clones only, not all of them. The sample yields 80,000 or so clones, roughly 91% seen once. Sequenced material: blood. The receptors here all came from a man aged 50 to 60 in good health. The CDR3 runs from the conserved cysteine through the conserved F or W. The D gene is left open where the match is weak. A row's size may be missing; if present it is once, few, many or a size class.

j_gene: TRBJ1-5; v_gene: TRBV5-4; abundance: .; d_gene: .; CDR3nt: TGTGCCAGCAGCTTTGGTGGGGGAATGATCCAGCCCCAGCATTTT; CDR3aa: CASSFGGGMIQPQHF
j_gene: TRBJ2-2; v_gene: TRBV5-1; abundance: .; d_gene: TRBD1; CDR3nt: TGCGCCAGCAGCACCCGGACAGGGAGTGGCGGGGAGCTGTTTTTT; CDR3aa: CASSTRTGSGGELFF
j_gene: TRBJ1-5; v_gene: TRBV30; abundance: few; d_gene: TRBD1; CDR3nt: TGTGCCTGGACAGGGGGGGACGGCCAGCCCCAGCATTTT; CDR3aa: CAWTGGDGQPQHF
j_gene: TRBJ2-1; v_gene: TRBV19; abundance: .; d_gene: .; CDR3nt: TGTGCCAGTAGTAGGGATAAGAGCTCCTACAATGAGCAGTTCTTC; CDR3aa: CASSRDKSSYNEQFF
j_gene: TRBJ2-1; v_gene: TRBV5-6; abundance: .; d_gene: TRBD1; CDR3nt: TGTGCCAGCAGCTTGTGGGGTCAGGGGGACGATGAGCAGTTCTTC; CDR3aa: CASSLWGQGDDEQFF
j_gene: TRBJ2-3; v_gene: TRBV25-1; abundance: .; d_gene: .; CDR3nt: TGTGCCAGCAGCGACCCCCCGCTTGATACGCAGTATTTT; CDR3aa: CASSDPPLDTQYF
j_gene: TRBJ2-5; v_gene: TRBV7-3; abundance: .; d_gene: TRBD1; CDR3nt: TGTGCCAGCAGCCTAGGACAGGGTTCGGAGACCCAGTACTTC; CDR3aa: CASSLGQGSETQYF
j_gene: TRBJ1-5; v_gene: TRBV3-1/TRBV3-2; abundance: .; d_gene: TRBD1; CDR3nt: TGTGCCAGCAGCCCCCAACCGGGACAGAGAAATAGCAATCAGCCCCAGCATTTT; CDR3aa: CASSPQPGQRNSNQPQHF
j_gene: TRBJ1-5; v_gene: TRBV3-1/TRBV3-2; abundance: .; d_gene: .; CDR3nt: TGTGCCAGCAGCCAAGGACAGCCGTCGCAATCACCCCAGCATTTT; CDR3aa: CASSQGQPSQSPQHF
j_gene: TRBJ1-6; v_gene: TRBV3-1/TRBV3-2; abundance: medium-sized; d_gene: .; CDR3nt: TGTGCCAGCAGCTTCCAAAGTCAAGACCCCCTCCACTTT; CDR3aa: CASSFQSQDPLHF
j_gene: TRBJ1-5; v_gene: TRBV3-1/TRBV3-2; abundance: .; d_gene: .; CDR3nt: TGTGCCAGCAGCCAAGGGGCAGATCAGCCCCAGCATTTT; CDR3aa: CASSQGADQPQHF
j_gene: TRBJ1-1; v_gene: TRBV3-1/TRBV3-2; abundance: .; d_gene: .; CDR3nt: TGTGCCAGCAGCCTACGGGGTGACACTGAAGCTTTCTTT; CDR3aa: CASSLRGDTEAFF
j_gene: TRBJ1-4; v_gene: TRBV27; abundance: .; d_gene: .; CDR3nt: TGTGCCAGCAGTTTCAGGGTCGGTGTAACTAATGAAAAACTGTTTTTT; CDR3aa: CASSFRVGVTNEKLFF
j_gene: TRBJ1-2; v_gene: TRBV12-3/TRBV12-4; abundance: .; d_gene: .; CDR3nt: TGTGCCAGCAGTTTAATCGGGACCTATGGCTACACCTTC; CDR3aa: CASSLIGTYGYTF
j_gene: TRBJ1-4; v_gene: TRBV3-1/TRBV3-2; abundance: .; d_gene: .; CDR3nt: TGTGCCAGCAGCCCGTCCACAGGGATGGGAGAAAAACTGTTTTTT; CDR3aa: CASSPSTGMGEKLFF
j_gene: TRBJ1-2; v_gene: TRBV11-3; abundance: .; d_gene: .; CDR3nt: TGTGCCAGCAGCTTAAGCGCAGGGCGGCGCACCTTC; CDR3aa: CASSLSAGRRTF